Shown below are 8 T cell receptor beta chains from a single sample sequenced in a study of cytomegalovirus exposure and HLA in healthy donors. The PCR employed 60 Vbeta primers together with 13 Jbeta primers. Clones were read by immunoSEQ multiplex PCR, and TCRdb kept only the in-frame ones, dropping some. The table lists roughly 140,000 clones, around 80% of them singletons. The sequenced material came from PBMCs. These TCRs come from a man in his late teens or twenties in good health and CMV-seronegative.

V and J are TRBV7-8 and TRBJ2-2, with a weak D call TRBD2 (5 bases). Deletions cut 1 base from V and 4 bases from J, with 10 bases between. CDR1 SGHVS and CDR2 FQNEAQ come from the germline V gene. This CDR3 region has 15 residues. The CDR3 region is CASSLGGPGTGELFF. The CDR3 coding sequence is TGTGCCAGCAGCTTAGGAGGGCCGGGCACCGGGGAGCTGTTTTTT.

The J gene is TRBJ2-7, the V gene TRBV7-8; no firm D call. Germline assignment: CDR1 SGHVS and CDR2 FQNEAQ. The length of the CDR3 is 11 residues. Trimming took off 1 base at V and 6 bases at J, with 4 bases between the two ends. This chain's CDR3 is CASSLGAEQYF. The CDR3, as DNA: TGTGCCAGCAGCTTAGGGGCCGAGCAGTACTTC.

This clone has just a few counts. This rearrangement joins TRBV7-9 to TRBJ2-3, with D possibly TRBD1 on 5 matching bases. Germline CDR1 reads SEHNR; CDR2 reads FQNEAQ (reference sequence). Trimming pared 6 bases from V and 7 bases from J, leaving 11 bases between. This CDR3 is 12 amino acids long. The CDR3, as DNA: TGTGCCAGCAGTCCACGACAGAATACGCAGTATTTT. Translated, it gives CASSPRQNTQYF.

This sequence joins TRBV7-9 and TRBJ2-6; D is possibly TRBD1 (7 bases). Between the trimmed V and J ends, which lost 8 bases and 3 bases, there was a span of 20 bases. Per germline, CDR1 SEHNR and CDR2 FQNEAQ (reference sequence). The CDR3 length is 17 residues. CDR3 loop: CASPGPRGTYGANVLTF. The CDR3 bases are TGTGCCAGCCCGGGACCCAGGGGGACTTATGGGGCCAACGTCCTGACTTTC.

This chain links TRBV27 with TRBJ2-1; 7 nucleotides match TRBD2. The CDR3 is 15 amino acids. The J segment lost 1 base and the V segment lost 7 bases, leaving 7 bases of the junction unmatched. The germline CDR1 and CDR2 sequences are MNHEY and SMNVEV (reference sequence). The chain's CDR3 is CASTPRERSYNEQFF. For the CDR3, the DNA is TGTGCCAGCACTCCGCGGGAGCGGTCCTACAATGAGCAGTTCTTC.

The V and J genes are TRBV15 and TRBJ2-1, with 12 bases lining up with TRBD2. Germline loops: CDR1 LNHNV, CDR2 YYDKDF (reference sequence). The CDR3 consists of 16 residues. V gave up 5 bases and J gave up 15 bases; unmatched junction bases: 17. The CDR3 sequence is CATSPGLAGIRAEGFF. The CDR3 DNA reads TGTGCCACCAGCCCCGGACTAGCGGGAATCAGAGCGGAGGGGTTCTTC.

A word on this clone: A junction end diverges from the germline sequence, so it may reflect a read error. The chain recombines TRBV7-9 with TRBJ1-1; a possible D gene is TRBD1 (6 bases). The CDR3 has 14 residues. The germline CDR1 and CDR2 sequences are SEHNR and FQNEAQ (reference sequence). The CDR3 reads CSSSYWGRNTEAFF. The CDR3 coding sequence is TGTTCCAGCAGCTATTGGGGGCGGAACACTGAAGCTTTCTTT.

The V gene is TRBV28, the J gene TRBJ2-3; 7 nucleotides align to TRBD2. V lost 2 bases, J lost 3 bases, and 14 bases stayed unmatched. The CDR3 runs to 18 residues. Germline loops: CDR1 MDHEN, CDR2 SYDVKM. The CDR3 sequence is CASSLPAPRGGSTDTQYF. As DNA, the CDR3 is TGTGCCAGCAGTTTACCAGCCCCAAGGGGCGGGAGTACAGATACGCAGTATTTT.